This T cell receptor beta chain was recorded in a study of blood T cell repertoires in COVID-19. To note about this clone: This same CDR3 is encoded by further DNA sequences in the sample.

Assay used: immunoSEQ multiplex PCR; TCRdb lists only in-frame clones, some missing. This sample has fewer than 250,000 clones, with around 89% found just once. The V gene end was trimmed by 3 bases and the J gene end by 2 bases; junction bases not matched to a gene: 3. The germline V gene has CDR1 SQVTM and CDR2 ANQGSEA. This CDR3 contains 14 residues. Sequenced sample: PBMCs or T cells enriched from blood (not recorded which). This chain links TRBV29-1 with TRBJ2-3; 9 bases line up with TRBD1. This sequence was found in a young woman who had recovered from COVID-19. CDR3 residues: CSVEGQGYTDTQYF. CDR3 coding DNA: TGCAGCGTTGAGGGACAGGGCTACACAGATACGCAGTATTTT.